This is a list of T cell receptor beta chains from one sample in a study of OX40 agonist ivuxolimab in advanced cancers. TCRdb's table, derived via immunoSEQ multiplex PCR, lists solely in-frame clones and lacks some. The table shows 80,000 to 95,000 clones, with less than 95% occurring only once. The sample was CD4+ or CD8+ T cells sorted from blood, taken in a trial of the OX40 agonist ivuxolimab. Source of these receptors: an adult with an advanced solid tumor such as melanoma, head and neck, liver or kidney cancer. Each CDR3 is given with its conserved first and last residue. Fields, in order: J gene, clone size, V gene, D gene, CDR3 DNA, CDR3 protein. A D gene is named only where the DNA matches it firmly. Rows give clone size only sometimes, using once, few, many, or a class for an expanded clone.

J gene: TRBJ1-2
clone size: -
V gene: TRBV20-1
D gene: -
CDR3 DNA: TGCAGTGCTACCTCCTATGGCTACACCTTC
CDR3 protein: CSATSYGYTF

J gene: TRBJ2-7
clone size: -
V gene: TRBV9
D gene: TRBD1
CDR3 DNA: TGTGCCAGCAACAGGGGATCAAGCGAGCAGTACTTC
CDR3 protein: CASNRGSSEQYF

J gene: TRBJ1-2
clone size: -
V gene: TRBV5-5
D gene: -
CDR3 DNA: TGTGCCAGCAGCCCCGGAGAGGGCTATGGCTACACCTTC
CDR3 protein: CASSPGEGYGYTF

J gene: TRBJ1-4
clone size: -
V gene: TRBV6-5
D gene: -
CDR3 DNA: TGTGCCAGCAGATCATCAGGTAGCCGGCTTGAAAAACTGTTTTTT
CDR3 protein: CASRSSGSRLEKLFF

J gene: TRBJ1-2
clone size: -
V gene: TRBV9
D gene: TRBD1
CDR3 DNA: TGTGCCAGCAGCTCGGGACAGGAATTCGGCTACACCTTC
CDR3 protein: CASSSGQEFGYTF

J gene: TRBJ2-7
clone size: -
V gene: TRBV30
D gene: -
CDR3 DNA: TGTGCCTGGAGTGTTAACTACGAGCAGTACTTC
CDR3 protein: CAWSVNYEQYF

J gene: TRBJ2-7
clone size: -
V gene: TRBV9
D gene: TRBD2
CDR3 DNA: TGTGCCAGCAGCATGGGGACTAGCGGGATTAACGAGCAGTACTTC
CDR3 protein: CASSMGTSGINEQYF

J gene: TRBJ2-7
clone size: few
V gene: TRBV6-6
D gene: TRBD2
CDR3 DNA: TGTGCCAGCACGGGGGAGGGTGCCTACGAGCAGTACTTC
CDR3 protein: CASTGEGAYEQYF

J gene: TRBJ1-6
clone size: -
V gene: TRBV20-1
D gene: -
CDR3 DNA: TGCAGTGCGCGGGATCGGATCACCCTCCACTTT
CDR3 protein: CSARDRITLHF

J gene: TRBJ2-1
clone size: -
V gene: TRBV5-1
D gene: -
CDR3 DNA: TGCGCCAGCAGCTTGGATCCAGGGGTGGGCAATGAGCAGTTCTTC
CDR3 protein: CASSLDPGVGNEQFF

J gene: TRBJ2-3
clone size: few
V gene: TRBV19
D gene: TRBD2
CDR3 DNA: TGTGCCAGTAGTCTTAGCGGGAGTGGAGATACGCAGTATTTT
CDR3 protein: CASSLSGSGDTQYF

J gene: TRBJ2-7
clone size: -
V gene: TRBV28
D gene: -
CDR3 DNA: TGTGCCAGCAGTTTAAGCAGCTCCTACGAGCAGTACTTC
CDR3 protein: CASSLSSSYEQYF

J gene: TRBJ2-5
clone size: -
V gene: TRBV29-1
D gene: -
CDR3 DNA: TGCAGCGTTGAAGATCGCTTGGGGGCTGAGACCCAGTACTTC
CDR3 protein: CSVEDRLGAETQYF

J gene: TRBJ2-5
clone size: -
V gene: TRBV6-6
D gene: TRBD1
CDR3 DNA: TGTGCCAGCAGCCCAATAGGACAGGGGCTGGGAGAGACCCAGTACTTC
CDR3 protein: CASSPIGQGLGETQYF

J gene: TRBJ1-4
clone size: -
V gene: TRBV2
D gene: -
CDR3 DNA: TGTGCCAGCACACAGCAAGGGGAAAAACTGTTTTTT
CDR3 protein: CASTQQGEKLFF

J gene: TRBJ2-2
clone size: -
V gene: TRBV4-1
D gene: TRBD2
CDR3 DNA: TGCGCCAGCAGCCACAGCCGGGAGGGACAGTTTTTT
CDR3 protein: CASSHSREGQFF

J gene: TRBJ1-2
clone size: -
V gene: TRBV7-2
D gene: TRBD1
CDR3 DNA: TGTGCCAGCAGCCTCGACAGGGATCGGATTAACTATGGCTACACCTTC
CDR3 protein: CASSLDRDRINYGYTF

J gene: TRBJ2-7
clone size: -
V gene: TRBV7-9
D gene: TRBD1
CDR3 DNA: TGTGCCAGCAGCTGGGACAGACGCCCCTACGAGCAGTACTTC
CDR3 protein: CASSWDRRPYEQYF

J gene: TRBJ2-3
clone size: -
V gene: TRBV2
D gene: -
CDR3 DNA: TGTGCCAGCAACCGGGGCCTCAAGGATACGCAGTATTTT
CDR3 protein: CASNRGLKDTQYF

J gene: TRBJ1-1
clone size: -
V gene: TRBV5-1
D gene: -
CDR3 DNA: TGCGCCAGCAGCTTGGTGCCCGAGATGAACACTGAAGCTTTCTTT
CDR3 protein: CASSLVPEMNTEAFF

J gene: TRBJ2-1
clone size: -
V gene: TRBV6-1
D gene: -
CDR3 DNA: TGTGCCAGCAGTGGAGGACCGCCCTCCTACAATGAGCAGTTCTTC
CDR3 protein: CASSGGPPSYNEQFF

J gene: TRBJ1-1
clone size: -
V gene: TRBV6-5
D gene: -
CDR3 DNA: TGTGCCAGCAGTTACTCGATCCTGAACACTGAAGCTTTCTTT
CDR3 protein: CASSYSILNTEAFF

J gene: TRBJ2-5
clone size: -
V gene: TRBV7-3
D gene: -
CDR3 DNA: TGTGCCAGCCGCCCTACAGGAGCGGGCAGGGAGACCCAGTACTTC
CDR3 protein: CASRPTGAGRETQYF

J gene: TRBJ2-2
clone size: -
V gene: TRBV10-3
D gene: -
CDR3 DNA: TGTGCCATCAGTGTCGGGTTGGGGAACACCGGGGAGCTGTTTTTT
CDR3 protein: CAISVGLGNTGELFF

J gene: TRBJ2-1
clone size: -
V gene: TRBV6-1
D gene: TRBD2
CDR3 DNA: TGTGCCAGCAGTGAAGGGAGCGGGACTAGCGGGAGACATGAGCAGTTCTTC
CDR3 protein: CASSEGSGTSGRHEQFF

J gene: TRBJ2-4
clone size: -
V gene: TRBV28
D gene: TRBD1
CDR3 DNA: TGTGCCAGCATACCGGGACAGGAAAACATTCAGTACTTC
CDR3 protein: CASIPGQENIQYF

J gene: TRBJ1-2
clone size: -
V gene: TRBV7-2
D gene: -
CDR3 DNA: TGTGCCAGCAGCCTCGAACCGAACTATGGCTACACCTTC
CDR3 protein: CASSLEPNYGYTF

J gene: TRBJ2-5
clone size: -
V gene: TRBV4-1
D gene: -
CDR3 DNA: TGCGCCAGCAGCCAAGATGCCGGGAGCCAGGAGACCCAGTACTTC
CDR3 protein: CASSQDAGSQETQYF

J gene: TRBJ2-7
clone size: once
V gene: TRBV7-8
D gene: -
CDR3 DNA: TGTGCCAGCAGCTCCGGGTGGTCCTACGAGCAGTACTTC
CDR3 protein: CASSSGWSYEQYF

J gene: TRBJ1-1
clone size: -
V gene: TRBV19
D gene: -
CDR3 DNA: TGTGCCAGTAGTAGTCGAGGCGCGAGTGAAGCTTTCTTT
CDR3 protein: CASSSRGASEAFF

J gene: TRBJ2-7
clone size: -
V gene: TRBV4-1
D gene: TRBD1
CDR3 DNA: TGCGCCAGCAGCCAAGATACCGGGACAGGTAGCTCCTACGAGCAGTACTTC
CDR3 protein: CASSQDTGTGSSYEQYF

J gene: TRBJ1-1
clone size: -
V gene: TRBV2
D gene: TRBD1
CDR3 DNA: TGTGCCAGCAGTGAGGACAGGGGGGATGAAGCTTTCTTT
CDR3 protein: CASSEDRGDEAFF

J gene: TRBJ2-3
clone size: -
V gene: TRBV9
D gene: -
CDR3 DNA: TGTGCCAGCAGCGTAGCGGGCAGCACAGATACGCAGTATTTT
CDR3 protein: CASSVAGSTDTQYF

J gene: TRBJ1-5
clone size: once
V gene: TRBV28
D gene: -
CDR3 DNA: TGTGCCAGCAGACCAATGGGGGGGCAGCCCCAGCATTTT
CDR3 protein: CASRPMGGQPQHF

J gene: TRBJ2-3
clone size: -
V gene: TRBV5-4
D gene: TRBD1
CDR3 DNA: TGTGCCAGCAGCTTCAGGGGGCAGGATACGCAGTATTTT
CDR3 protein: CASSFRGQDTQYF

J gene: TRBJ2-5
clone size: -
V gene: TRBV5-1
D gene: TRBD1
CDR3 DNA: TGCGCCAGCAGCCCACGACAGGGGACTCAAGAGACCCAGTACTTC
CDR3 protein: CASSPRQGTQETQYF

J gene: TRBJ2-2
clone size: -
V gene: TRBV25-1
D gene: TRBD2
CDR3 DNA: TGTGCCAGCAGTGAATGGGAGGGAGGGCCGAACACCGGGGAGCTGTTTTTT
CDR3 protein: CASSEWEGGPNTGELFF

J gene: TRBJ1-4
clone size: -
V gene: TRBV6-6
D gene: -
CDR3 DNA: TGTGCCAGCATCAACACAGGGATAACTAATGAAAAACTGTTTTTT
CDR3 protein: CASINTGITNEKLFF

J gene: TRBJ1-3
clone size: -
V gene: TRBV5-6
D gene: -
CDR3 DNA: TGTGCCAGCAGCATTGGGCAGGGGATCCTTTCTGGAAACACCATATATTTT
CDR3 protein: CASSIGQGILSGNTIYF

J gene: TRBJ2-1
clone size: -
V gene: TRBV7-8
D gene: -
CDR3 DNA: TGTGCCAGCGGCCGATTGGGCGGGACATCCTACAATGAGCAGTTCTTC
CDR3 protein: CASGRLGGTSYNEQFF

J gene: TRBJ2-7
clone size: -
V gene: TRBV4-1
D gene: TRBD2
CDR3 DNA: TGCGCCAGCAGCCGCCTAGCGGGAAGGGACGAGCAGTACTTC
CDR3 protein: CASSRLAGRDEQYF

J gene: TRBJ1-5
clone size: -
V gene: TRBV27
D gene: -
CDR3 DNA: TGTGCCAGCAGTTTTTCAAATCAGCCCCAGCATTTT
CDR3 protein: CASSFSNQPQHF

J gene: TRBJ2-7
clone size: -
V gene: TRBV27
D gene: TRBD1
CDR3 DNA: TGTGCCAGCAGGTCTGGGGACAGACTCTACGAGCAGTACTTC
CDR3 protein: CASRSGDRLYEQYF

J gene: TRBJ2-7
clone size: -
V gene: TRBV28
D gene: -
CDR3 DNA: TGTGCCAGCAGTCCCTGGGACAGCGGACCGCGGGAGGTCAACAAGCAGTACTTC
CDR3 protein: CASSPWDSGPREVNKQYF

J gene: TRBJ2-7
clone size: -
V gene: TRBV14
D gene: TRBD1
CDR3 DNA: TGTGCCAGCAGCCTACCGGGACAGGGTTACGAGCAGTACTTC
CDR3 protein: CASSLPGQGYEQYF

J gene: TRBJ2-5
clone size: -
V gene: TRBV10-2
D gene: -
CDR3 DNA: TGCGCCAGCAGTGAGGTTTACGGGAGTGGTGAGACCCAGTACTTC
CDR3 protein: CASSEVYGSGETQYF

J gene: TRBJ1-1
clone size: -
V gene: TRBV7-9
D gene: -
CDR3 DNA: TGTGCCAGCACCCAGTCTGGGGGAGGGAACACTGAAGCTTTCTTT
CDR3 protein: CASTQSGGGNTEAFF

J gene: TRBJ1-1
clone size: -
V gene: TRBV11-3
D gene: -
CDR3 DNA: TGTGCCAGCAGCTTGGAGGTGGGTCTTAACACTGAAGCTTTCTTT
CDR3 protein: CASSLEVGLNTEAFF

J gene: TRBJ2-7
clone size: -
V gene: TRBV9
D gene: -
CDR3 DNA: TGTGCCAGCAGCGTAGCTCAAACGCCGGGATATGACGAGCAGTACTTC
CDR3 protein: CASSVAQTPGYDEQYF

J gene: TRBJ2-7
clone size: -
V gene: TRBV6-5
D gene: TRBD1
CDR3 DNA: TGTGCCAGCAGCCTAAGAGGGGGCCCCAGCTACGAGCAGTACTTC
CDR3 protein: CASSLRGGPSYEQYF

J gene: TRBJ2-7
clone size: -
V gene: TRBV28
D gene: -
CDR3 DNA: TGTGCCAGCAGCTCGATGCTACGACAAACCCTCATCGATGAGCAGTACTTC
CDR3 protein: CASSSMLRQTLIDEQYF

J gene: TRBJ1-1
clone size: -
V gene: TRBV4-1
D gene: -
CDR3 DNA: TGCGCCAGCAGCCAAGTGGGAGCCACTGAAGCTTTCTTT
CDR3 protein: CASSQVGATEAFF

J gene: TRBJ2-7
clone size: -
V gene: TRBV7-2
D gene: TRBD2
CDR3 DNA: TGTGCCAGCAGCTTAGGACTAGCGGGAGCAATTGGGTACGAGCAGTACTTC
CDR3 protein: CASSLGLAGAIGYEQYF

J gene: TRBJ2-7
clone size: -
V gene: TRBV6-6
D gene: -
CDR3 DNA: TGTGCCAGCAGTTACCTGGGAGCCTACGAGCAGTACTTC
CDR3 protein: CASSYLGAYEQYF

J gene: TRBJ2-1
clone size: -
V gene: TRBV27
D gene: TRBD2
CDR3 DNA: TGTGCCAGCAGTTTGGCGGGGGGCGGGCAGTTCTTC
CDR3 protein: CASSLAGGGQFF

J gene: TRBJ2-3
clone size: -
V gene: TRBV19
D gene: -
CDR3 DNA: TGTGCCAGTAGTAGATTCGGACTATCGAACACAGATACGCAGTATTTT
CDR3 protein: CASSRFGLSNTDTQYF

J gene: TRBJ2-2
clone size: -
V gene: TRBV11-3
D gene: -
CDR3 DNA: TGTGCCAGCAGCCTGGGACGGGCCTCCGGGGAGCTGTTTTTT
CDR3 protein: CASSLGRASGELFF

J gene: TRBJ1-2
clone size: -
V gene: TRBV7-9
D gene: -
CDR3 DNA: TGTGCCAGCAGCGCCACTCAGAACTATGGCTACACCTTC
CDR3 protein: CASSATQNYGYTF

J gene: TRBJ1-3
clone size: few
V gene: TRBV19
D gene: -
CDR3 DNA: TGTGCCAGTAGTATGGGACAAGGAAACACCATATATTTT
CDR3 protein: CASSMGQGNTIYF